This T cell receptor (beta chain) stems from a study of T-cell memory formation after mild COVID-19. This clonotype has a handful of counts. This CDR3 contains 12 residues. CDR1 is SGHAT and CDR2 is FQNNGV in the germline V gene. V was shortened by 4 bases and J by 7 bases, with 8 bases between the two germline ends. It was 5'RACE with constant-segment primers that produced the TCR alpha and TCR beta cDNA libraries, which carried sample barcodes and UMIs. Each CDR3 protein is one row after TCRdb ran MiXCR on the 5' RACE reads. The sample includes around 200,000 distinct CDR3 sequences, over 20% of them seen just once.

The sequencing input was PBMCs or a T cell subset sorted from them (not recorded which). The chain has TRBV11-2 and TRBJ2-1; D might be TRBD1 (6 bases). The receptor comes from an adult woman who had mild COVID-19 (a few samples of this study predate the infection). Cell type and time point are not known. The CDR3 DNA reads as TGTGCCAGCAGCTCAGGGGAAAATGAGCAGTTCTTC. As protein: CASSSGENEQFF.